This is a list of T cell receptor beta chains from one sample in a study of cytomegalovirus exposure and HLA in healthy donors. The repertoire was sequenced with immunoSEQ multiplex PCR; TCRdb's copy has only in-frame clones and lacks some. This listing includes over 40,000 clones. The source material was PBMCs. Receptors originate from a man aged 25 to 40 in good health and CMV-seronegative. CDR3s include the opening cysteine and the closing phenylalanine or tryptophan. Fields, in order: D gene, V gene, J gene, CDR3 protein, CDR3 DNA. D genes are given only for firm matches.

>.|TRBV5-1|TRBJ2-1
CASRSSGDANEQFF
TGCGCCAGCAGATCTTCCGGGGATGCCAATGAGCAGTTCTTC
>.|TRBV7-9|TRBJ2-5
CASSLVQGGGETQYF
TGTGCCAGCAGCTTAGTACAGGGAGGGGGAGAGACCCAGTACTTC
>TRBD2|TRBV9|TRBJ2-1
CASSEGTSGGREQFF
TGTGCCAGCAGCGAGGGGACTAGCGGGGGGCGTGAGCAGTTCTTC
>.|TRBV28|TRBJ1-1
CASTWANTEAFF
TGTGCCAGTACCTGGGCCAACACTGAAGCTTTCTTT
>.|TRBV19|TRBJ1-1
CASSRNRVENTEDFF
TGTGCCAGTAGCAGAAACAGGGTTGAGAACACTGAAGATTTCTTT
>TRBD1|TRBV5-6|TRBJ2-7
CASSWTTGTGSAYEQYF
TGTGCCAGCAGCTGGACAACCGGGACAGGGTCCGCCTACGAGCAGTACTTC
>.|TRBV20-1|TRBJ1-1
CSFTGNTEAFF
TGCAGTTTCACAGGGAACACTGAAGCTTTCTTT
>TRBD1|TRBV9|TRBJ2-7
CASSRTGTDYEQYF
TGTGCCAGCAGCCGAACCGGGACAGACTACGAGCAGTACTTC
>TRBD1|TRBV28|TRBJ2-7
CASSSHRGRVYEQYF
TGTGCCAGCAGTTCACACAGGGGAAGGGTGTACGAGCAGTACTTC
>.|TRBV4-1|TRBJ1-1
CASSQDLVANTEAFF
TGCGCCAGCAGCCAAGATCTGGTAGCGAACACTGAAGCTTTCTTT
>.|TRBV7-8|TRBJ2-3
CASSLDWGGTQYF
TGTGCCAGCAGCTTAGATTGGGGGGGCACGCAGTATTTT